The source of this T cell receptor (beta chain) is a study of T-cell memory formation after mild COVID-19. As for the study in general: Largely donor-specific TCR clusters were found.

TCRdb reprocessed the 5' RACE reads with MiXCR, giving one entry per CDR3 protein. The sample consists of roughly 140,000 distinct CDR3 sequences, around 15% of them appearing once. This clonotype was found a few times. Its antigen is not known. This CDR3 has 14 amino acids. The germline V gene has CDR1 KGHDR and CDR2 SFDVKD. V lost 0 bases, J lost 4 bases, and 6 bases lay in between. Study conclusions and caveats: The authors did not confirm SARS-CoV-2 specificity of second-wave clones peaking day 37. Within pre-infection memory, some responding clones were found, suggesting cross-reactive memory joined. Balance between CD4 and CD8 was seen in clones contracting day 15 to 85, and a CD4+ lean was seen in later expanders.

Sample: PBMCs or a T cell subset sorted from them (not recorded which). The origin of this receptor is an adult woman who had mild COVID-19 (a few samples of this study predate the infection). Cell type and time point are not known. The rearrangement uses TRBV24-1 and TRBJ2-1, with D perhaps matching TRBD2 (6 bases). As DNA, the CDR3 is TGTGCCACCAGTGATTTGGCGGGATACAATGAGCAGTTCTTC. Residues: CATSDLAGYNEQFF.